The 2 T cell receptor beta chains presented below share a single source sample, sequenced in a study of blood T cell repertoires in COVID-19. Using immunoSEQ multiplex PCR, the repertoire was profiled, and TCRdb retains in-frame clones only, with some absent. The sample has around 15,000 clones, around 89% seen once. Material for sequencing was peripheral blood. Receptors were obtained from a human donor in a cohort sampled during active COVID-19.

This clone was seen just once. V and J are TRBV6-5 and TRBJ1-2; TRBD1 might be the D (6 bases). Trimming removed 8 bases at V and 5 bases at J, with 18 bases between. Germline values: CDR1 MNHEY, CDR2 SVGAGI. CDR3 size: 14 residues. The CDR3 bases are TGTGCCAGCGGGGTTACGGGGGGCGAGTATGGCTACACCTTC. Translating it yields CASGVTGGEYGYTF.

A few counts support this clone. The chain links TRBV7-9 to TRBJ1-1, with 7 bases fitting TRBD1. The V and J ends lost 3 bases and 2 bases, in that order; junction bases with no gene match: 9. Germline V CDR1 and CDR2: SEHNR, FQNEAQ (reference sequence). The CDR3 runs 16 residues. CDR3 in DNA: TGTGCCAGCAGCTTCAATAGACAGGGAGGAAACACTGAAGCTTTCTTT. It encodes CASSFNRQGGNTEAFF.